This is a list of T cell receptor beta chains from one sample in a study of T cell repertoires in ileal Crohn's disease. TCRdb's table, derived via immunoSEQ multiplex PCR, lists solely in-frame clones and lacks some. The sample contains some 20,000 clones, 72% of which appear only once. Input material: ileal tissue. Every receptor here comes from an adult with Crohn's disease. The CDR3 runs from the conserved cysteine through the conserved F or W. D genes are given only for firm matches. The size field is filled for only some rows; it gives once, few, many or a size class.

j_call v_call cdr3_length d_call clone_size cdr3_nt cdr3_aa
TRBJ2-5 TRBV10-3 17 NA NA TGTGCCATCAGTGAGTCGAAGATGGGACTGGGGGTAGAGACCCAGTACTTC CAISESKMGLGVETQYF
TRBJ2-1 TRBV5-6 13 NA NA TGTGCCAGCAGCCGAATATCGGGTAATGAGCAGTTCTTC CASSRISGNEQFF
TRBJ2-1 TRBV9 15 NA NA TGTGCCAGCAGCGTCGGACAAACCCCCCCTGGTAAGCAGTTCTTC CASSVGQTPPGKQFF
TRBJ1-5 TRBV30 11 NA NA TGTGCCTGGAGCTACGGGGGGCCCCAGCATTTT CAWSYGGPQHF
TRBJ2-1 TRBV19 13 NA NA TGTGCCAGTAGTATCGTTAGGGGCAATGAGCAGTTCTTC CASSIVRGNEQFF
TRBJ1-2 TRBV5-1 16 TRBD1 NA TGCGCCAGCAGCTTAGGGACAGGGTGGACTAACTATGGCTACACCTTC CASSLGTGWTNYGYTF
TRBJ2-3 TRBV7-9 18 TRBD2 NA TGTGCCAGCAGCCCGACACTAACGACTAGCGGGAGGACAGATACGCAGTATTTT CASSPTLTTSGRTDTQYF
TRBJ2-3 TRBV2 16 TRBD2 once TGTGCCAGCAGACGAGGATCCGGGACTAGCGTTTCGGGTACGAATTTT CASRRGSGTSVSGTNF
TRBJ2-7 TRBV9 15 NA NA TGTGCCAGCAGCGTAGGTGGGACTCCCGACTACGAGCAGTACTTC CASSVGGTPDYEQYF
TRBJ1-4 TRBV30 13 NA NA TGTGCCTGGAGTGCCCAGGGGATTGAAAAACTGTTTTTT CAWSAQGIEKLFF
TRBJ2-1 TRBV29-1 15 TRBD2 NA TGCAGCGCACAGGGGACTAGCGGGGGATACAATGAGCAGTTCTTC CSAQGTSGGYNEQFF
TRBJ1-2 TRBV19 17 TRBD1 once TGTGCCAGTAGTATCCTAGGACAGGGAGAAACTCATTATGGCTACACCTTC CASSILGQGETHYGYTF
TRBJ1-2 TRBV10-3 13 NA NA TGTGCCCTTAAAATGGACGCGGGTGGTGGCTACACCTTC CALKMDAGGGYTF
TRBJ2-3 TRBV2 14 TRBD2 few TGTGCCAGCGAATTTCGGCTAGCGGGGGGGTGGCAGTATTTT CASEFRLAGGWQYF
TRBJ1-4 TRBV2 14 TRBD1 NA TGTGCCAGCAGTAACAGGGGGCTCAAGGAAAAACTGTTTTTT CASSNRGLKEKLFF
TRBJ2-7 TRBV18 13 TRBD1 NA TGTGCCAGCTCACGGGACAGTTTCTACGAGCAGTACTTC CASSRDSFYEQYF
TRBJ2-7 TRBV6-6 16 TRBD2 NA TGTGCCAGCAGCCCCCCGAGCGGCCCAGCGGGGGGCGAGCAGTACTTC CASSPPSGPAGGEQYF
TRBJ1-1 TRBV29-1 13 NA NA TGCAGCGTTGAACGGGTAATGAACACTGAAGCTTTCTTT CSVERVMNTEAFF
TRBJ2-7 TRBV4-2 13 NA NA TGTGCCAGCAGTCCGACAACCTCCTACGAGCAGTACTTC CASSPTTSYEQYF
TRBJ2-7 TRBV6-1 13 NA NA TGTGCCAGCAGTGTCAATCAGCGCTTCGAGCAGTACTTC CASSVNQRFEQYF
TRBJ1-5 TRBV6-1 15 NA NA TGTGCCAGCAGTGAAGTGTGGGGGCTGGTTCAGCCCCAGCATTTT CASSEVWGLVQPQHF
TRBJ2-7 TRBV2 13 TRBD2 NA TGTGCCAGCAGTGAACTAGCGGGGACCGAGCAGTACTTC CASSELAGTEQYF
TRBJ1-5 TRBV23-1 19 NA few TGCGCCAGCAGTCAATCTCTGGCACATGGCCCGTATAGCAATCAGCCCCAGCATTTT CASSQSLAHGPYSNQPQHF
TRBJ1-5 TRBV5-1 14 NA NA TGCGCCAGCAGCTTGGACGGAGGCAATCAGCCCCAGCATTTT CASSLDGGNQPQHF
TRBJ2-3 TRBV4-2 16 NA NA TGTGCCAGCAGCCAAGTGCTAGCGCAAAGCACAGATACGCAGTATTTT CASSQVLAQSTDTQYF